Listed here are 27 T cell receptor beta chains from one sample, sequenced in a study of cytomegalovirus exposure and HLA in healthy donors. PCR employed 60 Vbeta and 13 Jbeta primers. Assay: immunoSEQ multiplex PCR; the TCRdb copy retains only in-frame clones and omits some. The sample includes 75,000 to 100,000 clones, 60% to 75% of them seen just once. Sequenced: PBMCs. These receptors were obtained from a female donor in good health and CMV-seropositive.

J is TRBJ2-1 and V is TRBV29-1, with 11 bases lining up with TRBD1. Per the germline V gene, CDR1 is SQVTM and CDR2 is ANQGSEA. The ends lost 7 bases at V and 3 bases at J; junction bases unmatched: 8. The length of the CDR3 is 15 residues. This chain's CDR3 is CSGAAGQGGYNEQFF. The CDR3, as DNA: TGCAGCGGGGCGGCGGGACAGGGGGGCTACAATGAGCAGTTCTTC.

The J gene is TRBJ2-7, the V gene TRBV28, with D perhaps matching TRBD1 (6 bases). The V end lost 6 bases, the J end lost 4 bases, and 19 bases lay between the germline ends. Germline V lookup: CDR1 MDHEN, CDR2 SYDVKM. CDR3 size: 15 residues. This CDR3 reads CASRDTGQAPYEQYF. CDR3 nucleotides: TGTGCCAGCAGGGACACGGGACAAGCTCCTTACGAGCAGTACTTC.

The CDR3 nucleotides are TGTGCCAGCTCACCACGGACAGCGGTAGGGGAGACCCAGTACTTC. Translating gives CASSPRTAVGETQYF. The rearrangement links TRBV18 to TRBJ2-5; perhaps TRBD1 as D (6 bases). Germline V gives CDR1 KGHSH, CDR2 LQKENI. The CDR3 is 15 residues long. V lost 1 base, J lost 5 bases, and 14 bases lay in between. Full variable domain (outside the CDR3, taken from reference TRBV18 and TRBJ2-5): NAGVMQNPRHLVRRRGQEARLRCSPMKGHSHVYWYRQLPEEGLKFMVYLQKENIIDESGMPKERFSAEFPKEGPSILRIQQVVRGDSAAYFCASSPRTAVGETQYFGPGTRLLVL.

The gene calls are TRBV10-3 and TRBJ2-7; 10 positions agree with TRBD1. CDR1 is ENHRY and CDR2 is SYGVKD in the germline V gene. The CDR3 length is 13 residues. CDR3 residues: CASHRDRGYEQYF. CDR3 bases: TGTGCAAGCCACCGGGACAGGGGCTACGAGCAGTACTTC.

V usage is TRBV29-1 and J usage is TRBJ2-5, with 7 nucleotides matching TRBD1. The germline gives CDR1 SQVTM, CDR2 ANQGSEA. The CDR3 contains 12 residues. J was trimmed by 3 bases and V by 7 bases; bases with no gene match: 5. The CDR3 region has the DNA TGCAGCGCTCTAGGGACAGAAGAGACCCAGTACTTC. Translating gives CSALGTEETQYF.

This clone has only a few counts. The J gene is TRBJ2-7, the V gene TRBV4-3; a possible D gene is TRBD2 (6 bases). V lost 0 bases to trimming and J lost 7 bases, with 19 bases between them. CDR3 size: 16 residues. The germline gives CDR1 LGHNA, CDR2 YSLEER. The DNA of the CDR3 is TGCGCCAGCAGCCAAGATCGGGGGACTCTCCTACCGGAGCAGTACTTC. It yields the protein CASSQDRGTLLPEQYF.

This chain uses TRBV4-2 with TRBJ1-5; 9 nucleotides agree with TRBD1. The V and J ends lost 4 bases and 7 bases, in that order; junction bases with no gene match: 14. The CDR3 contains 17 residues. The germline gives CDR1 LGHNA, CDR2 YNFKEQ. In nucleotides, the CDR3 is TGTGCCAGCAGCCCTTTTACCGGGACAGGGAGAGGACAGCCCCAGCATTTT. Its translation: CASSPFTGTGRGQPQHF.

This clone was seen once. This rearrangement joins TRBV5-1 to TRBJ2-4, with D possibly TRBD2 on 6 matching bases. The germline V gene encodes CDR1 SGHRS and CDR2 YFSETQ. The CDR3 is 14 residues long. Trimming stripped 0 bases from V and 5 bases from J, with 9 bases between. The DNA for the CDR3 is TGCGCCAGCAGCTTGGTGGGCGGGGAAAACATTCAGTACTTC. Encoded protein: CASSLVGGENIQYF.

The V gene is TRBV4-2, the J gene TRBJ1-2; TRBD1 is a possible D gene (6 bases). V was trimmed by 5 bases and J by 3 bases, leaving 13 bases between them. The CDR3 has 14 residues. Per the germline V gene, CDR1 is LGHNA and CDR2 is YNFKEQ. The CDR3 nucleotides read TGTGCCAGCAGCTATCCGGGACAAGACTATGGCTACACCTTC. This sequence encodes CASSYPGQDYGYTF.

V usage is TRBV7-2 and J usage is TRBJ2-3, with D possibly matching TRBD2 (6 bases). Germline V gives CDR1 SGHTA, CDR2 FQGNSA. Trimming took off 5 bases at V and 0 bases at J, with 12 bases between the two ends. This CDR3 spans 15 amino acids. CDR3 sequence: CASSGSGLSTDTQYF. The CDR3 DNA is TGTGCCAGCAGCGGTAGCGGCCTGAGCACAGATACGCAGTATTTT.

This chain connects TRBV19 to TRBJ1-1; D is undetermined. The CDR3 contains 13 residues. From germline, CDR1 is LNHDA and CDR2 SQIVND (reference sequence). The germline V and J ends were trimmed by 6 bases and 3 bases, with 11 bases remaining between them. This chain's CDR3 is CASRVSIYTEAFF. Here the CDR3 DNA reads TGTGCCAGTAGGGTGTCTATTTACACTGAAGCTTTCTTT.

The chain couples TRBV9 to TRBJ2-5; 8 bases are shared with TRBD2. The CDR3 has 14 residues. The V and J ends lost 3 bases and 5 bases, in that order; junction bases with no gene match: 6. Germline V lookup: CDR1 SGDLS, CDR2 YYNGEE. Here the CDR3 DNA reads TGTGCCAGCAGCGCCGGGGGGGCGATGGAGACCCAGTACTTC. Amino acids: CASSAGGAMETQYF.

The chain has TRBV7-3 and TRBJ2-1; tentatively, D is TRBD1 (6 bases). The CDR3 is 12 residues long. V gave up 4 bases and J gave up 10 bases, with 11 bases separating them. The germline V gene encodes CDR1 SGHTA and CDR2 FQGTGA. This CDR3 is CASSYREGEQFF. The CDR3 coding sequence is TGTGCCAGCAGCTACAGGGAAGGAGAGCAGTTCTTC. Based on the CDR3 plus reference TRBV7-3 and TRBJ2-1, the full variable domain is GAGVSQTPSNKVTEKGKYVELRCDPISGHTALYWYRQSLGQGPEFLIYFQGTGAADDSGLPNDRFFAVRPEGSVSTLKIQRTERGDSAVYLCASSYREGEQFFGPGTRLTVL.

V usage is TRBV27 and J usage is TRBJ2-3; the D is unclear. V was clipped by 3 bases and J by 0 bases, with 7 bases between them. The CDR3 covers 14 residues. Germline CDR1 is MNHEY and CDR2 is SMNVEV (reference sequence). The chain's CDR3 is CASSLGISTDTQYF. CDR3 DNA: TGTGCCAGCAGTTTGGGCATTAGCACAGATACGCAGTATTTT.

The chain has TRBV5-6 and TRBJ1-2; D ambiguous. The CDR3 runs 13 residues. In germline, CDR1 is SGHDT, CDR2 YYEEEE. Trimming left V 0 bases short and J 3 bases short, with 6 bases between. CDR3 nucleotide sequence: TGTGCCAGCAGCTTGGCTGGAGACTATGGCTACACCTTC. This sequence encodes CASSLAGDYGYTF.

CDR3 loop: CASSLTSGTPYNEQFF. The DNA for the CDR3 is TGCGCCAGCAGCCTGACTAGCGGGACCCCATACAATGAGCAGTTCTTC. This rearrangement joins TRBV4-1 to TRBJ2-1; 11 nucleotides agree with TRBD2. J gave up 4 bases and V 4 bases, and 6 bases lay outside the gene matches. The CDR3 is made up of 16 amino acids. Germline V CDR1 and CDR2: MGHRA, YSYEKL.

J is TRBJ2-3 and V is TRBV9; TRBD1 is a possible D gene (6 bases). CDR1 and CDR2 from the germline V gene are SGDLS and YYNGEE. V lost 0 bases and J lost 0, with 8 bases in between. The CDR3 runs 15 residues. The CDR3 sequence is CASSVGTVSTDTQYF. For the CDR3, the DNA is TGTGCCAGCAGCGTAGGGACAGTCAGCACAGATACGCAGTATTTT.

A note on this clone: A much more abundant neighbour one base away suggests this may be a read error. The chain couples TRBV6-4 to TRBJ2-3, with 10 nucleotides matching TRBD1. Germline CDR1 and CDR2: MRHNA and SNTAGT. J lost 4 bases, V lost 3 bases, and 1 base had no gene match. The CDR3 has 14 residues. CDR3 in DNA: TGTGCCAGCAGTGAGGGGACAGGGGCAGATACGCAGTATTTT. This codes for CASSEGTGADTQYF.

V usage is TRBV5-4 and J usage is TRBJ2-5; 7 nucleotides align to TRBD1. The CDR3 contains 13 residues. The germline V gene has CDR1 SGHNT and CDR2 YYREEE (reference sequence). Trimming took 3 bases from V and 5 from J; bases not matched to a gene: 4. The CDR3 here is CASSSQQGETQYF. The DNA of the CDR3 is TGTGCCAGCAGCTCACAACAGGGGGAGACCCAGTACTTC.

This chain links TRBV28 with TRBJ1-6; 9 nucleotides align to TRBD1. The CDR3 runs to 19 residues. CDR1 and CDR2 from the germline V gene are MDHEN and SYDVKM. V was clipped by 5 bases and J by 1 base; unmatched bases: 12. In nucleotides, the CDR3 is TGTGCCAGCAGTACCCCGGGACAGGGAGGGGGATCCTATAATTCACCCCTCCACTTT. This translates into CASSTPGQGGGSYNSPLHF.

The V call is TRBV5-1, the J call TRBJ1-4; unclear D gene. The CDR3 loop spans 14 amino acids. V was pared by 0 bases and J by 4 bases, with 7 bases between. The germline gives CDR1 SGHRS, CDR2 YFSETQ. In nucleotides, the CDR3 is TGCGCCAGCAGCTTGGTGGTCGGTAATGAAAAACTGTTTTTT. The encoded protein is CASSLVVGNEKLFF.

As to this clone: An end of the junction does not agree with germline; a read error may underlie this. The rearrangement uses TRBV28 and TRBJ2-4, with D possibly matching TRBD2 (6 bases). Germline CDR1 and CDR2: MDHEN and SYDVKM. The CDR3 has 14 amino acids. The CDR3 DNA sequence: TGTGCCAGCAGACCATCACTAGCCCAAAACATTCAGTACTTC. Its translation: CASRPSLAQNIQYF.

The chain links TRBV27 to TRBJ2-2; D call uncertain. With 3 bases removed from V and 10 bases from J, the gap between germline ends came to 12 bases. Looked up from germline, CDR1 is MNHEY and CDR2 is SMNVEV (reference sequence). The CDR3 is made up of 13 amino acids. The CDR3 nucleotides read TGTGCCAGCAGTTTCCGCGTCTCTACGGAGCTGTTTTTT. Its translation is CASSFRVSTELFF.

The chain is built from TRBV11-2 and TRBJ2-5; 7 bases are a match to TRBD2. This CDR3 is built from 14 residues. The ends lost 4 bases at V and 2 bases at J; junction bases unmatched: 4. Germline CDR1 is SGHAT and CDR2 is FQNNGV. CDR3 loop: CASSSSGGQETQYF. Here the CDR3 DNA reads TGTGCCAGCAGCTCCTCCGGGGGGCAAGAGACCCAGTACTTC.

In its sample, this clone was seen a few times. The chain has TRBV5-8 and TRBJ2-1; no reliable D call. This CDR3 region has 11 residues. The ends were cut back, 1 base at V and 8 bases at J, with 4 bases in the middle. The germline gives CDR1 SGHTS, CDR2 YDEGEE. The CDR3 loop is CASSLIYEQFF. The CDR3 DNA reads TGTGCCAGCAGCTTGATCTATGAGCAGTTCTTC. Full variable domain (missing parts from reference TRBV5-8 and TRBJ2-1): EAGVTQSPTHLIKTRGQQATLRCSPISGHTSVYWYQQALGLGLQFLLWYDEGEERNRGNFPPRFSGRQFPNYSSELNVNALELEDSALYLCASSLIYEQFFGPGTRLTVL.

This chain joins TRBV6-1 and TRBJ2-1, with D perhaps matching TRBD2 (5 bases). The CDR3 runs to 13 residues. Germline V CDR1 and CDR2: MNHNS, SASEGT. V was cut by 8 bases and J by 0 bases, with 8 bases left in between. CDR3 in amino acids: CASSLASYNEQFF. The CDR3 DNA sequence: TGTGCCAGCTCGCTAGCCTCCTACAATGAGCAGTTCTTC.

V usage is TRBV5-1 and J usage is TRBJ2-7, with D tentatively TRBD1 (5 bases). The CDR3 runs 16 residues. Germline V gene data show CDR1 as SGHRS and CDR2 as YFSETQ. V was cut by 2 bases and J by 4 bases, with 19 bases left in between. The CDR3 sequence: CASSFSPSIQGYEQYF. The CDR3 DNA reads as TGCGCCAGCAGCTTCAGCCCCAGTATTCAGGGATACGAGCAGTACTTC.